This T cell receptor (beta chain) is drawn from a study of T cell changes during pregnancy in multiple sclerosis (dated by TCRdb to the late 2010s). For context, the study as a whole: Changes in the T cell repertoire over the course of pregnancy were examined in this study in women with multiple sclerosis.

Concerning this clone: Its antigen is currently not known. The sample holds no much larger clone one base away, and base qualities are not on file.

For CDR1 and CDR2, the germline V gene lists SGHTA and FQGNSA. The CDR3 covers 15 residues, taking in both the cysteine and the phenylalanine. Only the CDR3 DNA stays, 45 bases, in frame from base 1. Here V drops 3 bases and J drops 6 bases, and the junction holds 7 bases not matched to any gene. Library preparation was by the immunoSEQ multiplex PCR assay. Held by TCRdb, this immuneACCESS table contains in-frame sequences only and omits some clones. Under half of the omission traces to an unresolved V gene where checked; the cause of the rest is unknown. The sample table lists over 50,000 clones, 85% to 90% of them with a count of one. 0.8% to 0.9% of the sample comes from the top ten.

The source material was peripheral blood, sampled in the first trimester of pregnancy. The rearrangement joined TRBV7-2 to TRBJ2-1, and 8 junctional nucleotides match TRBD1. The receptor was derived from a female donor in good health, enrolled as a control in a pregnancy study. The CDR3 reads as follows: CASSLTGASGNEQFF. The DNA reads TGTGCCAGCAGCTTGACAGGGGCATCGGGCAATGAGCAGTTCTTC. The full variable domain, completed from the reference TRBV7-2 and TRBJ2-1 proteins outside the CDR3, reads GAGVSQSPSNKVTEKGKDVELRCDPISGHTALYWYRQSLGQGLEFLIYFQGNSAPDKSGLPSDRFSAERTGGSVSTLTIQRTQQEDSAVYLCASSLTGASGNEQFFGPGTRLTVL.